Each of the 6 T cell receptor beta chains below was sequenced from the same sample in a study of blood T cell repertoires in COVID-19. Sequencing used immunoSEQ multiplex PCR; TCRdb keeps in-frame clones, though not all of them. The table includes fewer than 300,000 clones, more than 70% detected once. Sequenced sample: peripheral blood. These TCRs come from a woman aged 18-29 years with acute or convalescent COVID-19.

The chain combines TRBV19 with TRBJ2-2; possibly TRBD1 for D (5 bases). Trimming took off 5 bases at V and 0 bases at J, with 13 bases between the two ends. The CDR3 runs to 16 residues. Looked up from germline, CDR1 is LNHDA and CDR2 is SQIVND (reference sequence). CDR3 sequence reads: CASSFGHFTNTGELFF. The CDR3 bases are TGTGCCAGTAGTTTCGGACACTTTACGAACACCGGGGAGCTGTTTTTT.

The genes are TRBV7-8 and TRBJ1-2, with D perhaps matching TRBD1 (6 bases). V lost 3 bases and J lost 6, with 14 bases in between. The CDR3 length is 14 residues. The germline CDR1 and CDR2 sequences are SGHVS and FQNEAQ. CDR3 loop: CASSFVGAMNGYTF. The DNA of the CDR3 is TGTGCCAGCAGCTTTGTGGGGGCGATGAATGGCTACACCTTC. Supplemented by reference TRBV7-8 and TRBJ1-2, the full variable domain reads GAGVSQSPRYKVAKRGQDVALRCDPISGHVSLFWYQQALGQGPEFLTYFQNEAQLDKSGLPSDRFFAERPEGSVSTLKIQRTQQEDSAVYLCASSFVGAMNGYTFGSGTRLTVV.

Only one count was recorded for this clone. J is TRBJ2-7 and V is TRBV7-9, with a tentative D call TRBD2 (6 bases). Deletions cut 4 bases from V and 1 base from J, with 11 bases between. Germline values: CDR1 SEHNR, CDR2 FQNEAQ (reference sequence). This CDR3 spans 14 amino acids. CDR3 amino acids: CASSSGLISYEQYF. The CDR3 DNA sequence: TGTGCCAGCAGCTCGGGACTGATATCCTACGAGCAGTACTTC.

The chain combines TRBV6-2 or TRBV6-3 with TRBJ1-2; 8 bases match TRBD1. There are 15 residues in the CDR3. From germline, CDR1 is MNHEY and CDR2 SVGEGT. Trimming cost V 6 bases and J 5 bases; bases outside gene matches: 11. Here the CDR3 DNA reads TGTGCCAGCAGCGATTCCGGGACAGGAGGTTATGGCTACACCTTC. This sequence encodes CASSDSGTGGYGYTF.

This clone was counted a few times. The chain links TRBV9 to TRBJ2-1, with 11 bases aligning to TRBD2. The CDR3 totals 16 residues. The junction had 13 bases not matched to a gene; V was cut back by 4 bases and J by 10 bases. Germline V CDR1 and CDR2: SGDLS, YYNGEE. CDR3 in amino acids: CASSLGLADPHGEQFF. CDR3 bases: TGTGCCAGCAGCTTGGGACTAGCGGACCCCCATGGGGAGCAGTTCTTC.

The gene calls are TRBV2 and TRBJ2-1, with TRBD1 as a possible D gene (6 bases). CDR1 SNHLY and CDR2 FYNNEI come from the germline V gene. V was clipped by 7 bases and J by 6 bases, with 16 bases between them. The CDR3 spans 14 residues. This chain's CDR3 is CASKGEMTPNEQFF. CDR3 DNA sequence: TGTGCCAGCAAGGGGGAGATGACCCCCAATGAGCAGTTCTTC.